This TCR beta chain was recorded in a study of T cell responses to AZD1222 COVID-19 vaccine. Study-level findings and limits: Once two AZD1222 doses were given, Spike-specific TCR breadth and depth went up. Spike was spanned by vaccine-associated CD4 TCRs, with dominance at 160-218 and 743-854.

Worth noting for this clone: No antigen is known for it.

Only in-frame clones appear in the TCRdb table, and some are missing; sequencing was by immunoSEQ multiplex PCR. The profile shows 130,000 to 150,000 clones, approximately 85% of them singletons. Germline V CDR1 and CDR2: SNHLY, FYNNEI. This CDR3 contains 18 residues. V lost 3 bases, J lost 0 bases, and 20 bases lay in between. The chain combines TRBV2 with TRBJ1-2; D is uncertain. The material was peripheral blood, obtained 28 days after the second dose of the MenACWY control vaccine. This TCR was sampled from an adult who received the MenACWY meningococcal vaccine as a control. CDR3 residues: CASSDWKGPVLSNYGYTF. The DNA for the CDR3 is TGTGCCAGCAGTGATTGGAAAGGTCCGGTGTTATCTAACTATGGCTACACCTTC. Full variable domain (rest looked up from reference TRBV2 and TRBJ1-2): EPEVTQTPSHQVTQMGQEVILRCVPISNHLYFYWYRQILGQKVEFLVSFYNNEISEKSEIFDDQFSVERPDGSNFTLKIRSTKLEDSAMYFCASSDWKGPVLSNYGYTFGSGTRLTVV.